The sequence of this T cell receptor beta chain was determined in a study of blood T cells in healthy people across ages. In the study overall: Using template switching, researchers captured about one barcoded beta molecule for each two T cells. General study results and limits: Strong correlation existed between TCR beta diversity and naive T cell percentage.

Donor samples were obtained from healthy Caucasian individuals from Russia, aged 6 to 90. Each donor gave approximately 9.5 milliliters of peripheral blood. Germline V CDR1 and CDR2: SGHTA, FQGTGA. This CDR3 comprises 15 residues. Next came a second PCR, run for roughly 7 to 12 cycles, which used a sample-barcoded 5' primer along with a J-beta primer mix. Each CDR3 protein is one row after TCRdb ran MiXCR on the 5' RACE reads. Of approximately 1,100,000 distinct CDR3 sequences in the sample, over 35% were seen once. As concerns this clonotype: Its antigen is undetermined.

The source material was blood. The chain joins TRBV7-3 to TRBJ2-5, with 10 bases identical to TRBD1. Matching the DNA end better, TRBJ2-7 makes the J call doubtful. The source of this sequence is a woman in her sixties or seventies in good health. CDR3 nucleotide sequence: TGTGCCAGCAGCTTATTTTCGGGACAGGGGAGCGAGCAGTACTTC. This gives the protein CASSLFSGQGSEQYF.